Shown below are 5 T cell receptor beta chains from a single sample sequenced in a study of blood T cell repertoires in COVID-19. Produced via immunoSEQ multiplex PCR; TCRdb's table is partial and in-frame only. The table lists fewer than 100,000 clones, around 86% of them singletons. The sequencing sample was made of peripheral blood. These receptors originate from an elderly woman with acute or convalescent COVID-19.

The chain is built from TRBV9 and TRBJ2-5; TRBD1 matches 8 bases. The CDR3 sequence is 15 residues long. Germline assignment: CDR1 SGDLS and CDR2 YYNGEE. V was clipped by 2 bases and J by 5 bases; unmatched bases: 8. The CDR3 loop is CASSVGQAAGETQYF. CDR3 coding DNA: TGTGCCAGCAGCGTGGGACAGGCCGCAGGGGAGACCCAGTACTTC. Full variable domain (remainder filled in from reference TRBV9 and TRBJ2-5): DSGVTQTPKHLITATGQRVTLRCSPRSGDLSVYWYQQSLDQGLQFLIQYYNGEERAKGNILERFSAQQFPDLHSELNLSSLELGDSALYFCASSVGQAAGETQYFGPGTRLLVL.

V and J are TRBV5-6 and TRBJ1-6; 7 nucleotides line up with TRBD1. In germline, CDR1 is SGHDT, CDR2 YYEEEE. The V segment lost 3 bases and the J segment 7 bases; nucleotides outside the gene matches: 10. There are 16 residues in the CDR3. The CDR3 loop reads CASSSDRAILNSPLHF. The CDR3 nucleotides read TGTGCCAGCAGCTCCGACAGGGCAATCCTGAATTCACCCCTCCACTTT.

This clone showed up just a few times. The V call is TRBV19, the J call TRBJ1-1, with 10 bases lining up with TRBD1. The CDR3 is made up of 17 amino acids. V lost 6 bases to trimming and J lost 1 base; unmatched junction nucleotides: 11. Per germline, CDR1 LNHDA and CDR2 SQIVND (reference sequence). The DNA of the CDR3 is TGTGCCAGTAGGTATCTCGGGACAGGGGCTTCGAACACTGAAGCTTTCTTT. Protein: CASRYLGTGASNTEAFF.

The J gene is TRBJ1-5, the V gene TRBV19; TRBD1 aligns across 9 bases. V lost 8 bases to trimming and J lost 6 bases; unmatched junction nucleotides: 14. This CDR3 has 16 amino acids. Germline lookup yields CDR1 LNHDA and CDR2 SQIVND (reference sequence). The DNA for the CDR3 is TGTGCCAGTCACACCCCCGGACAGGGGATAGGTCAGCCCCAGCATTTT. This gives the protein CASHTPGQGIGQPQHF.

This chain connects TRBV27 to TRBJ2-1; a weak D match, TRBD2 (6 bases). The CDR3 totals 13 residues. V was cut by 5 bases and J by 12 bases, with 17 bases left in between. The germline gives CDR1 MNHEY, CDR2 SMNVEV (reference sequence). CDR3: CASSTLRLGGQFF. The CDR3 DNA is TGTGCCAGCAGTACCCTCCGCCTCGGGGGGCAGTTCTTC.